This is a list of T cell receptor beta chains from one sample in a study of blood T cell repertoires in COVID-19. Repertoires were generated with immunoSEQ multiplex PCR, while TCRdb's copy carries only in-frame clones and drops some. The data show over 130,000 clones, with 80% to 85% seen just once and roughly 3.9% held by the top ten. Sequences were obtained from peripheral blood. The source of these receptors is a woman older than 75 with acute or convalescent COVID-19. The CDR3 runs from the conserved cysteine through the conserved F or W. Each record gives: D gene, J gene, V gene, clone size, CDR3 protein, CDR3 DNA. The D gene is left open where the match is weak. Some rows mark clone size as missing; the rest say once, few, many or name a class of expanded clone.

>NA|TRBJ1-2|TRBV7-2|NA
CASSLDGGAYGYTF
TGTGCCAGCAGCTTAGATGGGGGCGCATATGGCTACACCTTC
>TRBD1|TRBJ2-5|TRBV28|NA
CASSLRIRQGRADSVETQYF
TGTGCCAGCAGTTTAAGGATCCGACAGGGCAGGGCCGATAGCGTAGAGACCCAGTACTTC
>NA|TRBJ1-5|TRBV19|NA
CASSINREVSSQPQHF
TGTGCCAGTAGTATTAACAGGGAAGTGAGTAGTCAGCCCCAGCATTTT
>TRBD1|TRBJ2-7|TRBV7-9|NA
CASSTHRGKGLYEQYF
TGTGCCAGCAGCACTCACAGGGGAAAAGGTTTATACGAGCAGTACTTC
>TRBD1|TRBJ1-6|TRBV6-1|NA
CASSDDLDRGLNSPLHF
TGTGCCAGCAGTGATGACCTGGACAGGGGGCTTAATTCACCCCTCCACTTT
>NA|TRBJ1-4|TRBV4-1|NA
CASSQSWVGLNEKLFF
TGCGCCAGCAGCCAAAGCTGGGTGGGGCTTAATGAAAAACTGTTTTTT
>TRBD2|TRBJ2-4|TRBV30|NA
CAWSKAGGLAKNIQYF
TGTGCCTGGAGTAAAGCGGGGGGACTAGCCAAAAACATTCAGTACTTC
>NA|TRBJ2-5|TRBV12-3/TRBV12-4|NA
CASSFSGKETQYF
TGTGCCAGCAGTTTCAGCGGAAAAGAGACCCAGTACTTC
>NA|TRBJ2-7|TRBV12-3/TRBV12-4|once
CASSLRAGNEQYF
TGTGCCAGCAGTTTAAGGGCAGGGAACGAGCAGTACTTC
>NA|TRBJ1-2|TRBV7-2|NA
CASSPRGRDYGYTF
TGTGCCAGCAGCCCGCGAGGCAGGGATTATGGCTACACCTTC
>NA|TRBJ1-2|TRBV12-3/TRBV12-4|NA
CASSRLGGYTF
TGTGCCAGCAGTCGCCTAGGTGGCTACACCTTC
>NA|TRBJ2-1|TRBV19|NA
CASMKSLFDEQFF
TGTGCCAGTATGAAGAGTTTGTTCGATGAGCAGTTCTTC
>TRBD1|TRBJ2-3|TRBV24-1|NA
CATSDRFGQGSPPDTQYF
TGTGCCACCAGTGATCGATTCGGACAGGGGTCCCCCCCAGATACGCAGTATTTT
>TRBD1|TRBJ1-4|TRBV5-1|NA
CASSFMGQGHEKLFF
TGCGCCAGCAGCTTTATGGGACAGGGTCATGAAAAACTGTTTTTT
>NA|TRBJ1-1|TRBV6-6|NA
CASSLDRNTEAFF
TGTGCCAGCAGCTTAGACAGGAACACTGAAGCTTTCTTT
>TRBD1|TRBJ2-7|TRBV9|NA
CASSVAGQGSGEQYF
TGTGCCAGCAGCGTAGCGGGACAGGGTTCGGGAGAGCAGTACTTC
>NA|TRBJ1-5|TRBV16|NA
CASSRFADRGNQPQHF
TGTGCCAGCAGCCGATTTGCCGACAGAGGCAATCAGCCCCAGCATTTT